A selection of T cell receptor beta chains follows, all from one sample in a study of blood T cell repertoires in COVID-19. Some clones are missing from TCRdb's copy, which holds only in-frame ones; the method was immunoSEQ multiplex PCR. The repertoire consists of some 98,000 clones, with approximately 80% occurring once and the leading ten covering roughly 25%. Sequenced: peripheral blood. All receptors derive from a man in his sixties with acute or convalescent COVID-19. CDR3s include the opening cysteine and the closing phenylalanine or tryptophan. The order of the fields is D gene, clone size, V gene, J gene, CDR3 DNA, CDR3 protein. The D gene is left open where the match is weak. Expanded clones are given a class, and other clones once, few, many or no size at all.

-	-	TRBV5-6	TRBJ1-2	TGTGCCAGCAGCCTCCCAGGGGCTAACTATGGCTACACCTTC	CASSLPGANYGYTF
-	once	TRBV19	TRBJ1-5	TGTGCCAGTAGTCCCGTGGACAGTTCAAATCAGCCCCAGCATTTT	CASSPVDSSNQPQHF
TRBD1	-	TRBV5-4	TRBJ1-2	TGTGCCAGCAGCAACCGGGACAGGGGGCTCTGGGGCTACACCTTC	CASSNRDRGLWGYTF
TRBD1	-	TRBV14	TRBJ1-2	TGTGCCAGCAGCCAAGAGACAGGGGTTGGAGATGGCTACACCTTC	CASSQETGVGDGYTF
-	-	TRBV7-2	TRBJ1-1	TGTGCCAGCAGCTTAGGGTGGCAGGGTGAAGCTTTCTTT	CASSLGWQGEAFF
TRBD2	once	TRBV28	TRBJ2-5	TGTGCCAGCAGAATCTCGGGGGGCCAAGAGACCCAGTACTTC	CASRISGGQETQYF
-	-	TRBV6-1	TRBJ1-6	TGTGCCAGCAGTGAAGAGGGGATGGGATCAGGCCCCTATAATTCACCCCTCCACTTT	CASSEEGMGSGPYNSPLHF
-	few	TRBV6-6	TRBJ2-1	TGTGCCAGCAGTTACGACGGGGGGCGTACGTATGAGCAGTTCTTC	CASSYDGGRTYEQFF
-	-	TRBV5-1	TRBJ1-1	TGCGCCAGCAGCTTGGGGCAGGGGCAGGTCTTGTACACTGAAGCTTTCTTT	CASSLGQGQVLYTEAFF
-	-	TRBV15	TRBJ2-3	TGTGCCACCAGCAGAGATTCCTCGACTGCTGATACGCAGTATTTT	CATSRDSSTADTQYF
TRBD2	-	TRBV5-5	TRBJ2-5	TGTGCCAGCAGCCTGGGGACTAGCGGTGGGAGTAGGGAGACCCAGTACTTC	CASSLGTSGGSRETQYF
-	once	TRBV15	TRBJ2-2	TGTGCCACCAGCAGAGATACCCTAGTGCAGGGCGGGGAGCTGTTTTTT	CATSRDTLVQGGELFF
TRBD1	-	TRBV28	TRBJ2-2	TGTGCCAGCAGTTTGTTTCCGGGACAGGGTAACACCGGGGAGCTGTTTTTT	CASSLFPGQGNTGELFF
TRBD1	-	TRBV4-1	TRBJ1-4	TGCGCCAGCAGCCAGGACAGGGGGCTTTCTAATGAAAAACTGTTTTTT	CASSQDRGLSNEKLFF
-	-	TRBV6-5	TRBJ2-3	TGTGCCAGCAGTTACGAACCCCGAGGAGACACAGATACGCAGTATTTT	CASSYEPRGDTDTQYF
TRBD2	few	TRBV4-1	TRBJ2-1	TGCGCCAGCACCCGACTAGCGGGGGGAGGAGAGCAGTTCTTC	CASTRLAGGGEQFF
-	-	TRBV6-1	TRBJ1-4	TGTGCCAGCAGTGCTCGGACGGGGTCAACTAATGAAAAACTGTTTTTT	CASSARTGSTNEKLFF
-	-	TRBV6-5	TRBJ1-6	TGTGCCAGCAGAGAGGGTGGGTCACCCCTCCACTTT	CASREGGSPLHF
-	-	TRBV11-2	TRBJ1-1	TGTGCCAGCAGCTTAGGCTATCAATCACGGGCTTTCTTT	CASSLGYQSRAFF
TRBD1	-	TRBV11-2	TRBJ2-1	TGTGCCAGCAGCTGGGACGGGACAGGGAGAGGGAGTGAGCAGTTCTTC	CASSWDGTGRGSEQFF
TRBD1	-	TRBV7-8	TRBJ2-1	TGTGCCAGCAGCTACCGGACAGGGGGAAGGGTCGGGGTGAAGTACAATGAGCAGTTCTTC	CASSYRTGGRVGVKYNEQFF
-	-	TRBV28	TRBJ1-5	TGTGCCAGCAGGTACGGGATCGGATATAGCAATCAGCCCCAGCATTTT	CASRYGIGYSNQPQHF
-	few	TRBV29-1	TRBJ2-2	TGCAGCGTTTGGCATAGGGGCACGAACACCGGGGAGCTGTTTTTT	CSVWHRGTNTGELFF
-	-	TRBV19	TRBJ1-5	TGTGCCAGTAGTATCCGGGATAGCAATCAGCCCCAGCATTTT	CASSIRDSNQPQHF
TRBD1	-	TRBV28	TRBJ1-2	TGTGCCAGCAGTTTACGGGACAGGGTCGGCTACACCTTC	CASSLRDRVGYTF
TRBD1	-	TRBV11-2	TRBJ1-2	TGTGCCAGCAGCTTAGTACCGCCGGGACAGGGAAGCTATGGCTACACCTTC	CASSLVPPGQGSYGYTF
TRBD1	-	TRBV5-5	TRBJ2-1	TGTGCCAGCAGCGGACAGGGGGGCCCCTACAATGAGCAGTTCTTC	CASSGQGGPYNEQFF
-	-	TRBV7-2	TRBJ2-7	TGTGCCAGCAGCCCCCCGGACAGACCCTACGAGCAGTACTTC	CASSPPDRPYEQYF
-	few	TRBV4-1	TRBJ1-1	TGCGCCAGCAGCCAAGCTGAGACAGAGGAGAACACTGAAGCTTTCTTT	CASSQAETEENTEAFF
-	-	TRBV18	TRBJ1-1	TGTGCCAGCTCACCCGCAGGAATGAACACTGAAGCTTTCTTT	CASSPAGMNTEAFF
TRBD2	-	TRBV11-2	TRBJ2-1	TGTGCCAGCAGCTTAGTTACTAGCGCAACTTACAATGAGCAGTTCTTC	CASSLVTSATYNEQFF
-	-	TRBV11-2	TRBJ2-7	TGTGCCAGCAGCTTAACGACAGGCGACACCTACGAGCAGTACTTC	CASSLTTGDTYEQYF
-	-	TRBV11-2	TRBJ2-2	TGTGCCAGCAGCTCCCCGGGAGATACCGGGGAGCTGTTTTTT	CASSSPGDTGELFF
-	-	TRBV14	TRBJ2-4	TGTGCCAGCAGCCAAGGAGGGAGCAGACTAGCCAAAAACATTCAGTACTTC	CASSQGGSRLAKNIQYF
-	-	TRBV10-3	TRBJ1-1	TGTGCCATCAGAATAGACACCTACACTGAAGCTTTCTTT	CAIRIDTYTEAFF
TRBD2	once	TRBV25-1	TRBJ2-3	TGTGCCAGCAGTGAAATAGCGGGGGGGCGCTCAGATACGCAGTATTTT	CASSEIAGGRSDTQYF
-	-	TRBV28	TRBJ1-2	TGTGCCAGCAGTTCCCGCGGGGGCTCTCCAGGAGACTATGGCTACACCTTC	CASSSRGGSPGDYGYTF
-	-	TRBV7-6	TRBJ2-5	TGTGCCAGCAGCCACCCCACAGGGAGGGGTCAGTACTTC	CASSHPTGRGQYF
TRBD1	-	TRBV28	TRBJ1-2	TGTGCCAGCAGCTTTTTGACAGGGAGTATCTTCTATGGCTACACCTTC	CASSFLTGSIFYGYTF
TRBD1	-	TRBV27	TRBJ1-6	TGTGCCAGCAGTTTATTCGGACAGGGGGTTCGATCACCCCTCCACTTT	CASSLFGQGVRSPLHF
-	-	TRBV27	TRBJ2-5	TGTGCCAGCAGTACCCAGGGGTTGGAACAAGAGACCCAGTACTTC	CASSTQGLEQETQYF
-	-	TRBV7-9	TRBJ2-2	TGTGCCAGCAGCCTCAATACCGGGGGGGAGCTGTTTTTT	CASSLNTGGELFF
TRBD1	-	TRBV19	TRBJ1-5	TGTGCCAGTAGTATAGGCCGGGGACAGGGCTGGCAGCCCCAGCATTTT	CASSIGRGQGWQPQHF
-	-	TRBV9	TRBJ2-2	TGTGCCAGCAGCGTTCGACCGGACACACCCGGGGAGCTGTTTTTT	CASSVRPDTPGELFF
-	-	TRBV19	TRBJ1-1	TGTGCCAGTAGTGGGGTCAGGGCTGAAGCTTTCTTT	CASSGVRAEAFF
-	few	TRBV6-2/TRBV6-3	TRBJ1-6	TGTGCCAGCAGTGACCCGAGGGGGTACGGTTCACCCCTCCACTTT	CASSDPRGYGSPLHF
-	-	TRBV18	TRBJ1-2	TGTGCCAGCTCACCAGTACGAGACACCCCTAACTATGGCTACACCTTC	CASSPVRDTPNYGYTF
TRBD1	once	TRBV7-3	TRBJ2-5	TGTGCCAGCAGCCCCAGCAGTACAGGGGGACAAGAGACCCAGTACTTC	CASSPSSTGGQETQYF
TRBD2	-	TRBV11-3	TRBJ2-1	TGTGCCAGCAGCAACCGCGGGGGTTACAATGAGCAGTTCTTC	CASSNRGGYNEQFF
TRBD1	-	TRBV2	TRBJ1-5	TGTGCCAGCAGCGGACAGGGGAATCAGCCCCAGCATTTT	CASSGQGNQPQHF
-	-	TRBV28	TRBJ1-5	TGTGCCAGCAGCTCTCGGGGGTTGGGTCAGCCCCAGCATTTT	CASSSRGLGQPQHF
TRBD1	-	TRBV28	TRBJ2-2	TGTGCCAGCTGGACAGGGGGTAACAGGGACACCGGGGAGCTGTTTTTT	CASWTGGNRDTGELFF
-	-	TRBV30	TRBJ1-6	TGTGCCTGGAGTGTAGGGGCAGTGGGGAATTCACCCCTCCACTTT	CAWSVGAVGNSPLHF
-	-	TRBV5-6	TRBJ2-3	TGTGCCAGCAGTTATACCCTAGAACCCACAGATACGCAGTATTTT	CASSYTLEPTDTQYF
-	-	TRBV7-2	TRBJ2-2	TGTGCCAGCAGCGTTGGGGGGGCCGGCGGGGAGCTGTTTTTT	CASSVGGAGGELFF
TRBD1	-	TRBV27	TRBJ2-1	TGTGCCAGCAGTTTATCTGGAGCGACAGGGGGAAAAGGTGAGCAGTTCTTC	CASSLSGATGGKGEQFF
-	-	TRBV28	TRBJ1-5	TGTGCCAGCAGTTTCCAAGGAGTAACTCAGCCCCAGCATTTT	CASSFQGVTQPQHF